The rows below give T cell receptor beta chains drawn from one sample of a study of blood T cell repertoires in COVID-19. Assay: immunoSEQ multiplex PCR; the TCRdb copy retains only in-frame clones and omits some. This sample yields more than 110,000 clones, of which roughly 89% are seen a single time; around 3% belongs to the top ten. The specimen was peripheral blood. These receptors all come from a man aged 55 to 70 with active or convalescent COVID-19. Each CDR3 is given with its conserved first and last residue. The D gene is left open where the match is weak. For some rows the clone size is stated as once, few or many, or as a class when expanded; others skip it.

>TRBV10-3|NA|TRBJ2-5|16|TRBD2
CAIAGTSGIPQETQYF
TGTGCCATCGCTGGGACTAGCGGAATCCCCCAAGAGACCCAGTACTTC
>TRBV5-1|NA|TRBJ2-7|16|NA
CASSLGAGKSSYEQYF
TGCGCCAGCAGCTTAGGGGCAGGGAAGAGCTCCTACGAGCAGTACTTC
>TRBV19|NA|TRBJ1-2|15|NA
CASSIGAEGLRGYTF
TGTGCCAGTAGTATAGGGGCAGAGGGTTTACGTGGCTACACCTTC
>TRBV2|NA|TRBJ1-1|17|NA
CASSDGQSEGWNTEAFF
TGTGCCAGCAGTGACGGACAGAGTGAGGGATGGAACACTGAAGCTTTCTTT
>TRBV21-1|NA|TRBJ2-7|17|NA
CASREMFQREGPYEQYF
TGTGCCAGCAGAGAAATGTTCCAGCGGGAGGGTCCCTACGAGCAGTACTTC
>TRBV18|NA|TRBJ2-7|13|TRBD2
CASSPLAGYEQYF
TGTGCCAGCTCACCACTAGCGGGCTACGAGCAGTACTTC
>TRBV6-9|NA|TRBJ2-3|15|NA
CASPNRRSYTDTQYF
TGTGCCAGCCCCAACCGGAGGTCCTACACAGATACGCAGTATTTT
>TRBV18|NA|TRBJ1-1|14|TRBD1
CASSLNGQGAQAFF
TGTGCCAGCTCACTCAACGGACAGGGCGCACAAGCTTTCTTT
>TRBV9|NA|TRBJ1-4|15|TRBD1
CASSATGQSGEKLFF
TGTGCCAGCAGCGCGACGGGACAGTCTGGTGAAAAACTGTTTTTT
>TRBV30|NA|TRBJ1-2|15|NA
CAWSVSRQGNYGYTF
TGTGCCTGGAGTGTTTCCCGGCAGGGCAACTATGGCTACACCTTC
>TRBV6-1|NA|TRBJ1-2|14|TRBD1
CASSEGGQVWSYTF
TGTGCCAGCAGTGAAGGGGGACAGGTCTGGAGCTACACCTTC
>TRBV29-1|NA|TRBJ2-1|15|TRBD2
CSVRTGLAGGNEQFF
TGCAGCGTCCGAACGGGACTAGCGGGAGGTAATGAGCAGTTCTTC
>TRBV11-2|NA|TRBJ2-3|13|NA
CASSLQAGVTQYF
TGTGCCAGCAGCTTACAGGCAGGGGTTACGCAGTATTTT
>TRBV11-2|NA|TRBJ2-7|15|TRBD1
CASSLGGTGTGEQYF
TGTGCCAGCAGCTTAGGCGGGACAGGGACAGGCGAGCAGTACTTC
>TRBV5-1|NA|TRBJ2-3|14|NA
CASRSGVVQDTQYF
TGCGCCAGCAGATCAGGGGTGGTACAAGATACGCAGTATTTT
>TRBV29-1|once|TRBJ1-1|13|NA
CSVVGGADTEAFF
TGCAGCGTTGTGGGTGGGGCTGACACTGAAGCTTTCTTT
>TRBV19|NA|TRBJ2-2|11|NA
CASRLAGELFF
TGTGCCAGTAGACTTGCCGGGGAGCTGTTTTTT
>TRBV6-1|NA|TRBJ2-1|15|TRBD1
CASSEAGGRGNEQFF
TGTGCCAGCAGTGAAGCAGGGGGCCGGGGCAATGAGCAGTTCTTC
>TRBV30|NA|TRBJ1-4|16|NA
CAWSNNEGLDSEKLFF
TGTGCCTGGAGTAACAACGAAGGGCTAGACAGTGAAAAACTGTTTTTT
>TRBV2|NA|TRBJ2-1|14|TRBD2
CASTLAGVGNEQFF
TGTGCCAGCACCCTAGCGGGAGTGGGCAATGAGCAGTTCTTC
>TRBV10-3|NA|TRBJ1-1|14|NA
CAIKKAGENTEAFF
TGTGCCATCAAAAAGGCAGGGGAGAACACTGAAGCTTTCTTT
>TRBV4-3|NA|TRBJ2-2|17|TRBD2
CASSQGSSGRNTGELFF
TGCGCCAGCAGCCAAGGGTCTAGCGGGAGAAACACCGGGGAGCTGTTTTTT
>TRBV6-4|NA|TRBJ2-3|15|TRBD2
CASKKGSGSGDTQYF
TGTGCCAGCAAAAAGGGTAGCGGGAGTGGGGATACGCAGTATTTT
>TRBV24-1|NA|TRBJ1-4|14|TRBD1
CATSPGQFNEKLFF
TGTGCCACCAGCCCGGGACAGTTCAATGAAAAACTGTTTTTT
>TRBV9|NA|TRBJ2-3|16|TRBD2
CASSVTPGLGTDTQYF
TGTGCCAGCAGCGTTACTCCGGGACTAGGCACAGATACGCAGTATTTT
>TRBV2|NA|TRBJ2-5|14|TRBD2
CASKPRLAEETQYF
TGTGCCAGCAAGCCCAGACTAGCGGAAGAGACCCAGTACTTC
>TRBV7-2|NA|TRBJ2-1|13|TRBD1
CASSLLQGGEQFF
TGTGCCAGCAGCTTATTACAGGGGGGTGAGCAGTTCTTC
>TRBV18|NA|TRBJ2-2|15|NA
CASSLAETNTGELFF
TGTGCCAGCTCGTTAGCGGAGACGAACACCGGGGAGCTGTTTTTT
>TRBV2|NA|TRBJ2-7|14|TRBD2
CASSEGLAIYEQYF
TGTGCCAGCAGTGAGGGACTAGCGATCTACGAGCAGTACTTC
>TRBV5-5|NA|TRBJ2-3|14|TRBD2
CASSDGRAGDTQYF
TGTGCCAGCTCCGACGGGAGGGCCGGAGATACGCAGTATTTT
>TRBV15|NA|TRBJ1-2|14|NA
CATSRDLGAAGYTF
TGTGCCACCAGCAGAGATCTGGGGGCAGCTGGCTACACCTTC
>TRBV28|NA|TRBJ1-3|16|TRBD1
CASSLRDRGLRNTIYF
TGTGCCAGCAGTCTCCGGGACAGGGGGCTCAGAAACACCATATATTTT
>TRBV18|once|TRBJ2-5|13|NA
CASSPPTGETQYF
TGTGCCAGCTCACCACCGACGGGAGAGACCCAGTACTTC
>TRBV27|NA|TRBJ1-6|16|TRBD1
CASSLKGQGRDSPLHF
TGTGCCAGCAGTTTAAAGGGACAGGGAAGGGATTCACCCCTCCACTTT
>TRBV18|NA|TRBJ1-1|15|TRBD1
CASSPEATGYTEAFF
TGTGCCAGCTCACCAGAGGCGACAGGGTACACTGAAGCTTTCTTT
>TRBV7-9|NA|TRBJ1-4|15|NA
CASSLAGAGGEKLFF
TGTGCCAGCAGCTTAGCAGGGGCTGGTGGTGAAAAACTGTTTTTT
>TRBV6-1|NA|TRBJ2-7|16|TRBD1
CASSERTGGSTYEQYF
TGTGCCAGCAGTGAACGGACAGGGGGCTCCACCTACGAGCAGTACTTC